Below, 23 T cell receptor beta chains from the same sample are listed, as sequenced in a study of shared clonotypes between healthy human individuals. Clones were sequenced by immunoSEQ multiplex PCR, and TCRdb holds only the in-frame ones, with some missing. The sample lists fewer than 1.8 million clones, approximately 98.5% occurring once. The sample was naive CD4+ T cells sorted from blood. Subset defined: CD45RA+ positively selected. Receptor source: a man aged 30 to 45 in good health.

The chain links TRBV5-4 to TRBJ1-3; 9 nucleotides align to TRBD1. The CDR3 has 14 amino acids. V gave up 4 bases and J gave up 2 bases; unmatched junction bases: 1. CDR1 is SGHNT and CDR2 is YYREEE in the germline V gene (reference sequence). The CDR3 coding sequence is TGTGCCAGCAGCGGACAGGGGACTGGAAACACCATATATTTT. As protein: CASSGQGTGNTIYF.

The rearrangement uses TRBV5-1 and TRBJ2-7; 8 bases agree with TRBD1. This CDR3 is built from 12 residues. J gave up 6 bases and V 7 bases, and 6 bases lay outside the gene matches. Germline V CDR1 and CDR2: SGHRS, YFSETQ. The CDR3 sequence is CASGQGAGEQYF. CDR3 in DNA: TGCGCCAGCGGCCAGGGGGCGGGCGAGCAGTACTTC.

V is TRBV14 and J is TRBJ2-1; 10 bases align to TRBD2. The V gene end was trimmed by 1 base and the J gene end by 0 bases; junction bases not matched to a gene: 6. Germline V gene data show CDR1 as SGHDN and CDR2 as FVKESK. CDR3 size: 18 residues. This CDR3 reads CASSQGGSGRASYNEQFF. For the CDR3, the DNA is TGTGCCAGCAGCCAAGGTGGAAGCGGGAGGGCCTCCTACAATGAGCAGTTCTTC. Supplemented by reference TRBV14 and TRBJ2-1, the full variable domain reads EAGVTQFPSHSVIEKGQTVTLRCDPISGHDNLYWYRRVMGKEIKFLLHFVKESKQDESGMPNNRFLAERTGGTYSTLKVQPAELEDSGVYFCASSQGGSGRASYNEQFFGPGTRLTVL.

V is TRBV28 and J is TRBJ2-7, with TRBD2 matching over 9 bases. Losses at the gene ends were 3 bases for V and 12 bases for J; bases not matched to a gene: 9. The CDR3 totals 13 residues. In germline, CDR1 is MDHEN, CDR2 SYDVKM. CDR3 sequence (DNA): TGTGCCAGCAGTTTCTCGGGACTAGCCCAAATGTACTTC. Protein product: CASSFSGLAQMYF.

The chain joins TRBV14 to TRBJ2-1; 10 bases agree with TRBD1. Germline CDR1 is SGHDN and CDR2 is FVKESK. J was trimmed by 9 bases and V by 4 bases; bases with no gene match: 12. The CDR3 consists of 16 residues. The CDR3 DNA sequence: TGTGCCAGCAGCCTCTTGGTGGGACAGGGGATCCTTGAGCAGTTCTTC. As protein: CASSLLVGQGILEQFF.

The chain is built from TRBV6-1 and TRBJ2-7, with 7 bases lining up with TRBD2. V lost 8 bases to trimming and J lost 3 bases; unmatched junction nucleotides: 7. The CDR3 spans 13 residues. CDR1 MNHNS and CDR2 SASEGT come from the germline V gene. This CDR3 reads CASSGGTIYEQYF. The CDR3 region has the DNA TGTGCCAGCTCGGGCGGGACTATCTACGAGCAGTACTTC.

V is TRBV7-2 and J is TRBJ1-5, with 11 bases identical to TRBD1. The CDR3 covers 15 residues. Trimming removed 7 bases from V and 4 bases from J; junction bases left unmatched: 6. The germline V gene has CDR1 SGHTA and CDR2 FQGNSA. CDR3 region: CASTVDRGLNQPQHF. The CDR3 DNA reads TGTGCCAGCACCGTGGACAGGGGGCTAAATCAGCCCCAGCATTTT.

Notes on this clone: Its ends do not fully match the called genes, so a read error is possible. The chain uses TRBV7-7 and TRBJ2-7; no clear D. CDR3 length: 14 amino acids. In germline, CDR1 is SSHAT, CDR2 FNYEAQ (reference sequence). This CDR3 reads CASSLDRVSHEQYF. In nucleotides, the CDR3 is TGTGCCAGCAGCTTAGATAGGGTCTCCCACGAGCAGTACTTC.

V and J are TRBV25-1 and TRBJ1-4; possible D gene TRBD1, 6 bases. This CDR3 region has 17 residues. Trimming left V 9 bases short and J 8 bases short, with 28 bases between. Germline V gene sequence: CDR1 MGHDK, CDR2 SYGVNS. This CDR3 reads CARKDRTNSQIGEKLFF. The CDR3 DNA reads TGTGCCAGGAAAGACAGGACCAATTCCCAGATTGGCGAAAAACTGTTTTTT.

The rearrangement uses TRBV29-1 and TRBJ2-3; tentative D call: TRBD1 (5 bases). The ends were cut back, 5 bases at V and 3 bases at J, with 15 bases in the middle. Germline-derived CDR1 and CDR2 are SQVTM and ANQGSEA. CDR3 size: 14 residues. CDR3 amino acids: CSVCPRPGTDTQYF. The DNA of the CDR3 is TGCAGCGTTTGTCCTCGACCAGGGACAGATACGCAGTATTTT.

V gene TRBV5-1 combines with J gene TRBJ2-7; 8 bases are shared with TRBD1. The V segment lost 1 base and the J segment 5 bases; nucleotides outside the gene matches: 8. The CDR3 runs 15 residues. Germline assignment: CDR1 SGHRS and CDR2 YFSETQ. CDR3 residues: CASSLLGQGTHEQYF. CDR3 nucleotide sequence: TGCGCCAGCAGCTTGTTAGGACAGGGAACCCACGAGCAGTACTTC.

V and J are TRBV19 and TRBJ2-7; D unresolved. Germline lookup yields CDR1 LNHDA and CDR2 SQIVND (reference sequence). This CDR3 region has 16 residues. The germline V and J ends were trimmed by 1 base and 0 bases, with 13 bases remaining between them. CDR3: CASSIGEARSSYEQYF. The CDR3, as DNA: TGTGCCAGTAGTATAGGTGAGGCAAGGAGCTCCTACGAGCAGTACTTC.

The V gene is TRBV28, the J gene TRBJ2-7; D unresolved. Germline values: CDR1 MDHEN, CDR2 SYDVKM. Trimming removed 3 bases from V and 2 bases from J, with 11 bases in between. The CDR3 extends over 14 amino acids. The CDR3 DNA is TGTGCCAGCAGTTTTCCCTTTCCCCCCTACGAGCAGTACTTC. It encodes CASSFPFPPYEQYF.

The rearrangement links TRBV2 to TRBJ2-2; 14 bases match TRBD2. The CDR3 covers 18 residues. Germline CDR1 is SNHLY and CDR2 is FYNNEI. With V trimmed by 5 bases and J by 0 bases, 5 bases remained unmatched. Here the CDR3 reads CASSNLGLAGANTGELFF. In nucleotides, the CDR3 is TGTGCCAGCAGTAACCTGGGACTAGCGGGAGCGAACACCGGGGAGCTGTTTTTT.

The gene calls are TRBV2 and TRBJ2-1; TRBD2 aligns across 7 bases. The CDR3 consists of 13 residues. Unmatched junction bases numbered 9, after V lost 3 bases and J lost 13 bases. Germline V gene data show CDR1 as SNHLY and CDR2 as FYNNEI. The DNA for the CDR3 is TGTGCCAGCAGTGACAGGCAGCGGGGCTCCCAGTTCTTC. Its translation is CASSDRQRGSQFF.

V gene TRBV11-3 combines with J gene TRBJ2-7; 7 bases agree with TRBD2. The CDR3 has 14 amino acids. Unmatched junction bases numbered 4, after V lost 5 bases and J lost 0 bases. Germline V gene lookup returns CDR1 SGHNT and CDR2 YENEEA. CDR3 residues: CASSREASSYEQYF. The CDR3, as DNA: TGTGCCAGCAGCCGGGAGGCCAGCTCCTACGAGCAGTACTTC.

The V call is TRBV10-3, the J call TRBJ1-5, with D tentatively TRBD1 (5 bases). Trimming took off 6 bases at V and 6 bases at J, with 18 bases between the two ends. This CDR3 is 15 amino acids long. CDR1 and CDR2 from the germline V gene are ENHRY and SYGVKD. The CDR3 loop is CAISTTGGGGQPQHF. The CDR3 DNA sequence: TGTGCCATCAGCACGACCGGGGGGGGAGGTCAGCCCCAGCATTTT.

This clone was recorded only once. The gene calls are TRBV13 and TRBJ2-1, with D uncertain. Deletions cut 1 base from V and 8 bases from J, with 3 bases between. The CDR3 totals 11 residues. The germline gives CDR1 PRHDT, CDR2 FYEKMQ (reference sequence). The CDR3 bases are TGTGCCAGCAGCTTAGTAGATGAGCAGTTCTTC. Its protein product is CASSLVDEQFF. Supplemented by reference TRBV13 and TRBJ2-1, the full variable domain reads AAGVIQSPRHLIKEKRETATLKCYPIPRHDTVYWYQQGPGQDPQFLISFYEKMQSDKGSIPDRFSAQQFSDYHSELNMSSLELGDSALYFCASSLVDEQFFGPGTRLTVL.

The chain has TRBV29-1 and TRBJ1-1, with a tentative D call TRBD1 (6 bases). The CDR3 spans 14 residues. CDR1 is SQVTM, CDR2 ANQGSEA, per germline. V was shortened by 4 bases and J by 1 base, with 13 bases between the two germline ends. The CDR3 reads CSVGGGRPNTEAFF. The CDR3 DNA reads TGCAGCGTTGGGGGGGGCAGGCCGAACACTGAAGCTTTCTTT.

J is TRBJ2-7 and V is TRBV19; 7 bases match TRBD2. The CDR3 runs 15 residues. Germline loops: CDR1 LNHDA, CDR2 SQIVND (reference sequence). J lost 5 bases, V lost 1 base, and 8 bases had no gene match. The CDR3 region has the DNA TGTGCCAGTAGTATAGGCGGGAGAGCCCTGGACGAGCAGTACTTC. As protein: CASSIGGRALDEQYF.

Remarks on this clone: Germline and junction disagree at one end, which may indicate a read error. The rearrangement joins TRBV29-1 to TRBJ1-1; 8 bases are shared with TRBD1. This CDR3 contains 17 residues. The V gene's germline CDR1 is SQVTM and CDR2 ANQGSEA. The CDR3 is CSVLRDRPIRVKTEAFF. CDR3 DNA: TGCAGCGTTCTCCGGGACAGGCCCATCAGGGTGAAGACTGAAGCTTTCTTT.

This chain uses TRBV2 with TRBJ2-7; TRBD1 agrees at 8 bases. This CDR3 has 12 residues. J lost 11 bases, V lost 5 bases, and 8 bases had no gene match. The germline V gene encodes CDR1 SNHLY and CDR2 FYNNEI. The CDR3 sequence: CASSKRQGQKYF. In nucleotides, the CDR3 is TGTGCCAGCAGTAAAAGACAGGGGCAAAAGTACTTC.

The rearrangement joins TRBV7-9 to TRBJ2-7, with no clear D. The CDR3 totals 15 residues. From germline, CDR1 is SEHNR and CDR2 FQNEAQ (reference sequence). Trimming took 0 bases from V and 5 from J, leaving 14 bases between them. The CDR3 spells CASSLAVSKVDEQYF. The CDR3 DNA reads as TGTGCCAGCAGCTTAGCCGTCAGCAAGGTAGACGAGCAGTACTTC.